This T cell receptor beta chain is drawn from a study of T cell responses to AZD1222 COVID-19 vaccine. Study observations and caveats: White British donors predominated, females outnumbered males, and clonal diversity was possibly underestimated. Within unmutated variant regions lay the reported targets of nearly half of spike-specific TCRs.

The CDR3 runs 14 residues. With 4 bases clipped from V and 4 bases from J, the junction kept 3 bases outside the gene matches. Germline lookup yields CDR1 SGHRS and CDR2 YFSETQ. Remarks on this clone: Its antigen remains unknown.

Only in-frame clones appear in the TCRdb table, and some are missing; sequencing was by immunoSEQ multiplex PCR. The profile covers some 150,000 clones, with 90% to 95% appearing a single time and less than 0.95% taken by the ten largest. This rearrangement joins TRBV5-1 to TRBJ1-5; 9 nucleotides line up with TRBD1. The sequence derives from an adult in good health. Sequencing was performed on peripheral blood, taken on day 0 of MenACWY control vaccination. CDR3 sequence: CASSPGTGNQPQHF. The CDR3 DNA sequence: TGCGCCAGCAGCCCCGGGACAGGGAATCAGCCCCAGCATTTT.